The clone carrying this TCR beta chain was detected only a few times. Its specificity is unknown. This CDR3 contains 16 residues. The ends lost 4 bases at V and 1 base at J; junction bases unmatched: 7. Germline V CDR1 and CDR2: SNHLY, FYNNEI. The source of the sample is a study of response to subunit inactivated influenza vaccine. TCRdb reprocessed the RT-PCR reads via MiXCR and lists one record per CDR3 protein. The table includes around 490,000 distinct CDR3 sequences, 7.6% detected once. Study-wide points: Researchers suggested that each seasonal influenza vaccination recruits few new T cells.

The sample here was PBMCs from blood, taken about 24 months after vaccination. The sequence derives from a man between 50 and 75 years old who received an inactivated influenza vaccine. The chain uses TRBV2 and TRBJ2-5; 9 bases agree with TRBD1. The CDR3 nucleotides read TGTGCCAGCAGTGGCCCCGGACAGGGGCTCCAAGAGACCCAGTACTTC. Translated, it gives CASSGPGQGLQETQYF.